Presented here are 22 T cell receptor beta chains from one specimen sequenced in a study of blood T cell repertoires in COVID-19 (TCRdb year 2020). The library was produced with the immunoSEQ multiplex PCR assay. What TCRdb holds here is the immuneACCESS table cut down to in-frame rearrangements. Part of the clones is not present; checked against another copy, under half of the missing clones reflect an unresolved V gene, and the others are unexplained. In all, the sample holds under 200,000 clones, and approximately 80% of those were seen once. More than 10% of the sample is held by the ten biggest clonotypes. The material sequenced was PBMCs or T cells enriched from blood (not recorded which). The source of these receptors is a man between 50 and 59 years old who had recovered from COVID-19.

This clone came up a few times. The rearrangement links TRBV4-2 to TRBJ2-7; TRBD2 is a possible D gene (6 bases). The V gene's germline CDR1 is LGHNA and CDR2 YNFKEQ. The CDR3 sequence is 17 residues long. Trimming left V 1 base short and J 0 bases short, with 16 bases between. The CDR3 region has the DNA TGTGCCAGCAGCCAAGTGGGCTCCTTGGGGGGCTCCTACGAGCAGTACTTC. Amino acid sequence: CASSQVGSLGGSYEQYF.

The gene calls are TRBV30 and TRBJ2-1, with D possibly matching TRBD1 (6 bases). Per germline, CDR1 GTSNPN and CDR2 SVGIG (reference sequence). V lost 3 bases to trimming and J lost 0 bases, with 6 bases between them. CDR3 length: 13 residues. The CDR3 loop reads CAWRTGSYNEQFF. The CDR3 DNA reads as TGTGCCTGGAGGACAGGCTCCTACAATGAGCAGTTCTTC. The whole variable domain, remainder taken from reference TRBV30 and TRBJ2-1, is SQTIHQWPATLVQPVGSPLSLECTVEGTSNPNLYWYRQAAGRGLQLLFYSVGIGQISSEVPQNLSASRPQDRQFILSSKKLLLSDSGFYLCAWRTGSYNEQFFGPGTRLTVL.

The chain carries TRBV27 and TRBJ1-4; tentatively, D is TRBD1 (6 bases). V gave up 4 bases and J gave up 8 bases, with 17 bases separating them. The CDR3 has 15 residues. The germline gives CDR1 MNHEY, CDR2 SMNVEV (reference sequence). CDR3 loop: CASSSQQGRDEKLFF. The CDR3 DNA follows: TGTGCCAGCAGTTCTCAACAGGGCCGGGACGAAAAACTGTTTTTT.

V is TRBV6-5 and J is TRBJ1-1; D gene ambiguous. Trimming left V 0 bases short and J 6 bases short, with 8 bases between. Germline values: CDR1 MNHEY, CDR2 SVGAGI. This CDR3 is built from 13 residues. The CDR3 DNA is TGTGCCAGCAGTTACTCTCGCCGGGCTGAAGCTTTCTTT. This sequence encodes CASSYSRRAEAFF.

V and J are TRBV18 and TRBJ1-6, with a tentative D call TRBD1 (5 bases). Germline CDR1 reads KGHSH; CDR2 reads LQKENI. CDR3 length equals 16 residues. V lost 6 bases and J 7 bases, leaving 19 bases between the germline ends. CDR3 protein: CASSLKGTGTNSPLHF. The DNA of the CDR3 is TGTGCCAGCTCCCTTAAGGGCACAGGCACAAATTCACCCCTCCACTTT.

J is TRBJ1-1 and V is TRBV6-2 or TRBV6-3; D gene unclear. The germline CDR1 and CDR2 sequences are MNHEY and SVGEGT. Between the trimmed V and J ends, which lost 5 bases and 2 bases, there was a span of 9 bases. The CDR3 has 13 amino acids. CDR3 sequence (DNA): TGTGCCAGCAGTCGGACGGGAAACACTGAAGCTTTCTTT. It translates to CASSRTGNTEAFF.

J is TRBJ1-4 and V is TRBV15; 8 bases fit TRBD1. Germline CDR1 reads LNHNV; CDR2 reads YYDKDF (reference sequence). V gave up 3 bases and J gave up 7 bases; unmatched junction bases: 10. This CDR3 has 16 residues. The CDR3 nucleotides read TGTGCCACCAGCAGCGACGAGACAGGGGAATTTGAAAAACTGTTTTTT. Translating it yields CATSSDETGEFEKLFF.

V gene TRBV3-1 (or the pseudogene TRBV3-2) combines with J gene TRBJ1-2; the D is unclear. CDR1 is LGHDT, CDR2 YNNKEL, per germline (reference sequence). The length of the CDR3 is 13 residues. Trimming took 4 bases from V and 4 from J, leaving 10 bases between them. CDR3 region: CASSLTAGYGYTF. The CDR3 nucleotides are TGTGCCAGCAGCCTCACGGCAGGCTATGGCTACACCTTC.

The chain recombines TRBV2 with TRBJ1-1, with D perhaps matching TRBD1 (5 bases). Trimming pared 8 bases from V and 3 bases from J, leaving 16 bases between. CDR1 is SNHLY and CDR2 is FYNNEI in the germline V gene. The CDR3 runs 14 residues. The CDR3 loop is CASRGPRDDTEAFF. The DNA of the CDR3 is TGTGCCAGCCGCGGCCCCAGGGATGACACTGAAGCTTTCTTT.

On this clone itself: The junction does not match germline at one end; this may be a read error. The rearrangement links TRBV3-1 (or the pseudogene TRBV3-2) to TRBJ1-5; D possibly corresponds to TRBD1 (5 bases). The CDR3 totals 13 residues. CDR1 is LGHDT and CDR2 is YNNKEL in the germline V gene (reference sequence). The CDR3 loop reads CASGQQGNQPQHF. The CDR3 DNA reads as TGTGCCAGCGGCCAACAGGGCAATCAGCCCCAGCATTTT.

This clone occurred once. The chain uses TRBV15 and TRBJ1-2; a possible D gene is TRBD1 (5 bases). V was pared by 3 bases and J by 4 bases, with 12 bases between. The CDR3 runs to 14 residues. From germline, CDR1 is LNHNV and CDR2 YYDKDF (reference sequence). The CDR3 DNA is TGTGCCACCAGCAGGGGTGACAGCGCCTATGGCTACACCTTC. Protein product: CATSRGDSAYGYTF.

This clone was found a few times. The chain uses TRBV9 and TRBJ1-1, with D perhaps matching TRBD1 (6 bases). The length of the CDR3 is 16 residues. The V gene's germline CDR1 is SGDLS and CDR2 YYNGEE. The V end lost 0 bases, the J end lost 0 bases, and 12 bases lay between the germline ends. CDR3 residues: CASSVGEGVMNTEAFF. In nucleotides, the CDR3 is TGTGCCAGCAGCGTAGGGGAGGGGGTCATGAACACTGAAGCTTTCTTT.

In DNA, the CDR3 is TGTGCCAGCAGCCGGGGGGATAGGCCCCATGAAAAACTGTTTTTT. Translating gives CASSRGDRPHEKLFF. The rearrangement uses TRBV7-2 and TRBJ1-4; TRBD1 might be the D (5 bases). CDR1 is SGHTA, CDR2 FQGNSA, per germline. The V gene lost 5 bases and the J gene lost 6 bases, with 16 bases spanning the gap. The CDR3 covers 15 residues.

This rearrangement joins TRBV5-4 to TRBJ2-1; 9 bases map to TRBD2. J gave up 5 bases and V 6 bases, and 6 bases lay outside the gene matches. The germline V gene has CDR1 SGHNT and CDR2 YYREEE (reference sequence). The CDR3 covers 14 residues. Here the CDR3 reads CASTAGGQDNEQFF. CDR3 in DNA: TGTGCCAGCACCGCGGGGGGGCAGGACAATGAGCAGTTCTTC.

This clone was observed a single time. V gene TRBV27 combines with J gene TRBJ1-1, with TRBD1 matching 7 bases. Germline V gene data show CDR1 as MNHEY and CDR2 as SMNVEV (reference sequence). CDR3 length: 15 amino acids. The ends lost 6 bases at V and 2 bases at J; junction bases unmatched: 9. The CDR3 loop reads CASRFRDRENTEAFF. The CDR3 coding sequence is TGTGCCAGCAGATTCCGAGACAGGGAAAACACTGAAGCTTTCTTT.

For the CDR3, the DNA is TGTGCCAGCAGTTCGACCAGGGTTTTTGGTTCCTACGAGCAGTACTTC. It is translated as CASSSTRVFGSYEQYF. V and J are TRBV27 and TRBJ2-7; perhaps TRBD1 as D (5 bases). CDR3 length: 16 amino acids. The germline V gene encodes CDR1 MNHEY and CDR2 SMNVEV (reference sequence). Trimming cost V 4 bases and J 1 base, with 17 bases left between them.

The chain is built from TRBV5-4 and TRBJ2-1, with 9 bases identical to TRBD2. With 0 bases clipped from V and 7 bases from J, the junction kept 8 bases outside the gene matches. The CDR3 consists of 16 residues. From germline, CDR1 is SGHNT and CDR2 YYREEE (reference sequence). The CDR3 protein is CASSLAARGGRNEQFF. CDR3 coding DNA: TGTGCCAGCAGCTTGGCCGCGCGGGGGGGCCGGAATGAGCAGTTCTTC. Full variable domain (remainder filled in from reference TRBV5-4 and TRBJ2-1): ETGVTQSPTHLIKTRGQQVTLRCSSQSGHNTVSWYQQALGQGPQFIFQYYREEENGRGNFPPRFSGLQFPNYSSELNVNALELDDSALYLCASSLAARGGRNEQFFGPGTRLTVL.

This chain links TRBV7-9 with TRBJ1-3; maybe TRBD1 (5 bases). Germline-derived CDR1 and CDR2 are SEHNR and FQNEAQ (reference sequence). V shed 4 bases and J shed 0 bases, with 13 bases lying between them. This CDR3 has 16 amino acids. CDR3 in DNA: TGTGCCAGCAGCTCTGGGGTAGGGGTCTCTGGAAACACCATATATTTT. Encoded protein: CASSSGVGVSGNTIYF.

This chain links TRBV27 with TRBJ2-4, with 9 nucleotides matching TRBD1. Germline loops: CDR1 MNHEY, CDR2 SMNVEV (reference sequence). The junction had 7 bases not matched to a gene; V was cut back by 0 bases and J by 1 base. CDR3 size: 18 residues. CDR3 loop: CASSLSGRQGEAKNIQYF. The CDR3 DNA reads as TGTGCCAGCAGTTTATCGGGGAGACAGGGGGAGGCCAAAAACATTCAGTACTTC.

The chain employs TRBV6-1 and TRBJ2-7; 9 bases are shared with TRBD1. The length of the CDR3 is 15 residues. CDR1 MNHNS and CDR2 SASEGT come from the germline V gene. V shed 3 bases, J shed 7 bases, and the junction held 10 bases outside the gene matches. The CDR3 nucleotides read TGTGCCAGCAGTGAGTTTCGGGGACAGGGAGGAGAGCAGTACTTC. Its translation: CASSEFRGQGGEQYF.

The chain recombines TRBV15 with TRBJ1-6; D is possibly TRBD1 (5 bases). CDR1 is LNHNV, CDR2 YYDKDF, per germline (reference sequence). This CDR3 is built from 14 residues. The germline V and J ends were trimmed by 7 bases and 7 bases, with 14 bases remaining between them. CDR3 sequence: CATTRDGGNSPLHF. The CDR3 coding sequence is TGTGCCACCACCCGGGACGGGGGGAATTCACCCCTCCACTTT.

This clone was picked up one time. One junction end does not reproduce the germline sequence, and a read error may be involved. The V call is TRBV6-5, the J call TRBJ2-5; tentatively, D is TRBD2 (7 bases). The germline CDR1 and CDR2 sequences are MNHEY and SVGAGI. The CDR3 has 15 residues. The CDR3 loop reads CASSYVEGGGEAQYF. CDR3 coding DNA: TGTGCCAGCAGTTATGTGGAGGGGGGGGGAGAGGCCCAGTACTTC.